This TCR beta chain was sequenced for a study of early T cells in non-severe SARS-CoV-2 infection (dated by TCRdb to the early 2020s). Background on the whole study: Because TCR sequencing relied on bulk RNA taken from unsorted whole blood, pairing of alpha and beta chains was not possible.

This was a case-control study nested in a cohort of healthcare workers in London, UK, who had nasopharyngeal swab PCR tests and blood samples taken every week. Healthcare workers were recruited between 23 and 31 March 2020, during the week of the UK lockdown, and were followed weekly for up to roughly 15 weeks. CDR1 and CDR2 were assigned from the germline V gene as SGHDN and FVKESK. Including cysteine and phenylalanine, the CDR3 has 16 amino acids. Here the CDR3 DNA is all that survives: 48 bases in frame from base 1. V and J lose 0 bases and 3 bases, and a span of 11 bases separates them. The receptor library was made with 5' RACE. Sequencing instrument: NextSeq 500. Unique molecular identifiers were attached to individual cDNA molecules in the TCR library protocol so that sequencing error and PCR bias could be corrected. TCR alpha and beta chains were both sequenced, and the abundances of alpha and beta sequences in each sample were closely correlated with each other. Turning to the authors' computational methods: V gene, J gene and CDR3 annotation of TCR sequences was performed with Decombinator V4. Expanded TCRs were defined as changing significantly between any two time points under a Poisson model with p below 0.0001. TCR abundances were normalised to the total number of TCRs sequenced per sample and expressed as counts per million. MAIT TCRs were defined by TRAV1-2 paired with TRAJ12, TRAJ20 or TRAJ33, and iNKT TCRs by TRAV10 paired with TRAJ18. VDJdb, accessed 1 November 2021, was searched for CMV, EBV and SARS-CoV-2 annotated TCRs, with TCRs annotated for multiple antigens excluded. TCRdb passed the public sequencing reads through fastp at Q25 and MiXCR, retaining productive beta sequences. For every CDR3 protein sequence, its rows merge into one entry that carries the most common genes and DNA. The V and J calls and clone size come from TCRdb's table, not from the authors' own analysis. The sample table lists about 64,000 distinct CDR3 sequences, 13% of them with a count of one. The ten largest make up around 4% of the sample.

The paper's findings and limits, for the study overall: VDJdb matching was skewed toward anti-spike CD8 responses and likely underestimated virus-specific expansions by missing private and CD4 specificities.

This clonotype was counted between two and nine times. Its binding antigen is unknown. No qualities accompany the bases; no much larger clone lies one base away. The receptor was derived from an adult who was a healthcare worker with PCR-confirmed SARS-CoV-2 infection or an uninfected control (not recorded which). The sample consisted of whole blood. The sequence is built from TRBV14 and TRBJ2-2, with the D gene uncertain. The encoded CDR3 is CASSQEHAAYTGELFF. Here is the DNA: TGTGCCAGCAGCCAAGAGCACGCAGCTTACACCGGGGAGCTGTTTTTT.